A selection of T cell receptor beta chains follows, all from one sample in a study of cytomegalovirus exposure and HLA in healthy donors. TCRdb keeps only in-frame clones here, not all; method: immunoSEQ multiplex PCR. The sample has some 200,000 clones, around 75% seen once. The sample taken for sequencing was PBMCs. These TCRs come from a male donor in good health and CMV-seropositive. Both conserved end residues are part of each CDR3. Fields, in order: D gene, CDR3 length, J gene, V gene, clone size, CDR3 protein, CDR3 DNA. A D gene is named only where the DNA matches it firmly. Clone size, where shown, is once, few, many, or a class for clones that have expanded.

>-|13|TRBJ1-4|TRBV15|-
CATRGLGGEKLFF
TGTGCCACCCGAGGACTCGGGGGTGAAAAACTGTTTTTT
>TRBD2|14|TRBJ2-1|TRBV6-1|-
CASEASGGANEQFF
TGTGCCAGCGAAGCTAGCGGGGGGGCGAATGAGCAGTTCTTC
>-|15|TRBJ1-6|TRBV30|few
CAWGRQSSYNSPLHF
TGTGCCTGGGGAAGACAGAGCTCCTATAATTCACCCCTCCACTTT
>TRBD1|15|TRBJ2-1|TRBV7-2|once
CASSLDRGTYNEQFF
TGTGCCAGCAGCCTAGACAGGGGGACATACAATGAGCAGTTCTTC
>-|15|TRBJ2-1|TRBV11-3|-
CASSLDPGSYNEQFF
TGTGCCAGCAGCTTAGACCCGGGGTCCTACAATGAGCAGTTCTTC
>-|15|TRBJ2-2|TRBV18|-
CASSASGQNTGELFF
TGTGCCAGCTCAGCGTCGGGACAGAACACCGGGGAGCTGTTTTTT
>-|13|TRBJ2-1|TRBV10-2|-
CASSQSSYNEQFF
TGCGCCAGCAGCCAATCCTCCTACAATGAGCAGTTCTTC
>-|14|TRBJ2-7|TRBV29-1|-
CSVAGTFDSYEQYF
TGCAGCGTTGCCGGGACTTTTGATTCCTACGAGCAGTACTTC
>TRBD2|18|TRBJ2-1|TRBV7-8|-
CASSLGRLAGRILNEQFF
TGTGCCAGCAGCTTAGGGAGACTAGCGGGGAGAATACTGAATGAGCAGTTCTTC
>-|15|TRBJ2-1|TRBV27|few
CASRSLAHLYNEQFF
TGTGCCAGCAGAAGTCTAGCGCACCTCTACAATGAGCAGTTCTTC
>-|15|TRBJ2-6|TRBV19|-
CAASPRSVGANVLTF
TGTGCCGCCTCCCCTCGCAGTGTTGGGGCCAACGTCCTGACTTTC
>-|16|TRBJ1-2|TRBV27|-
CASSFGGGRSGYGYTF
TGTGCCAGCAGTTTTGGGGGGGGGCGCAGTGGCTATGGCTACACCTTC
>TRBD1|14|TRBJ2-5|TRBV7-6|-
CASSTDRVGETQYF
TGTGCCAGCAGCACGGACAGGGTTGGGGAGACCCAGTACTTC
>TRBD2|15|TRBJ2-7|TRBV27|-
CASSLSAGVSYEQYF
TGTGCCAGCAGTTTATCAGCGGGGGTATCCTACGAGCAGTACTTC
>TRBD1|17|TRBJ2-1|TRBV19|-
CASSIGKIRGTYNEQFF
TGTGCCAGTAGTATAGGGAAAATCAGGGGGACATACAATGAGCAGTTCTTC
>-|16|TRBJ1-5|TRBV30|once
CAWSTYDSGGYQPQHF
TGTGCCTGGAGTACGTACGACAGTGGTGGGTACCAGCCCCAGCATTTT
>TRBD2|15|TRBJ2-3|TRBV4-1|once
CASSQTSGTTDTQYF
TGCGCCAGCAGCCAAACTAGCGGGACCACAGATACGCAGTATTTT
>TRBD2|15|TRBJ2-3|TRBV6-5|few
CASSWTSGSSDTQYF
TGTGCCAGCAGTTGGACTAGCGGGAGTTCAGATACGCAGTATTTT
>-|18|TRBJ1-6|TRBV27|-
CASSLSWGLSSYNSPLHF
TGTGCCAGCAGTTTATCGTGGGGGCTGAGCTCCTATAATTCACCCCTCCACTTT
>TRBD1|17|TRBJ1-2|TRBV9|-
CASSVVLETGGVGGYTF
TGTGCCAGCAGCGTAGTACTCGAGACAGGGGGCGTTGGAGGCTACACCTTC
>-|16|TRBJ2-7|TRBV27|-
CASSLSQGYYSYEQYF
TGTGCCAGCAGCTTGTCCCAGGGCTACTACTCCTACGAGCAGTACTTC
>-|14|TRBJ1-2|TRBV19|-
CASSTRTGDYGYTF
TGTGCCAGTTCGACAAGGACGGGGGACTATGGCTACACCTTC
>TRBD1|15|TRBJ1-1|TRBV18|-
CASSPDRVGYTEAFF
TGTGCCAGCTCACCGGACAGGGTGGGGTACACTGAAGCTTTCTTT
>-|13|TRBJ2-4|TRBV5-1|once
CASRLDRSNIQYF
TGCGCCAGTCGACTGGACAGATCAAACATTCAGTACTTC